The 31 T cell receptor beta chains presented below share a single source sample, sequenced in a study of OX40 agonist ivuxolimab in advanced cancers. Assay used: immunoSEQ multiplex PCR; TCRdb lists only in-frame clones, some missing. The data show fewer than 60,000 clones, with over 70% seen just once and 3% to 5% held by the top ten. The sequences come from CD4+ or CD8+ T cells sorted from blood, collected in a trial of the OX40 agonist ivuxolimab. These receptors originate from an adult with an advanced solid tumor such as melanoma, head and neck, liver or kidney cancer.

This chain uses TRBV2 with TRBJ2-7, with D uncertain. The CDR3 is 12 amino acids. With 5 bases removed from V and 4 bases from J, the gap between germline ends came to 9 bases. CDR1 is SNHLY, CDR2 FYNNEI, per germline. CDR3 DNA sequence: TGTGCCAGCAGTCCCGGCCTTTACGAGCAGTACTTC. It codes for CASSPGLYEQYF.

This clone showed up just once. J is TRBJ1-1 and V is TRBV2; no firm D call. Deletions cut 6 bases from V and 2 bases from J, with 16 bases between. Germline-derived CDR1 and CDR2 are SNHLY and FYNNEI. This CDR3 comprises 15 residues. CDR3 sequence (DNA): TGTGCCAGCAGCCCCTTTAGATCGTCAAACACTGAAGCTTTCTTT. This codes for CASSPFRSSNTEAFF.

The chain uses TRBV10-3 and TRBJ1-6; TRBD1 aligns across 8 bases. Germline values: CDR1 ENHRY, CDR2 SYGVKD. The CDR3 runs 14 residues. V gave up 6 bases and J gave up 10 bases; unmatched junction bases: 8. CDR3 amino acids: CAISRGQGDSPLHF. CDR3 coding DNA: TGTGCCATCAGCCGTGGACAGGGTGACTCACCCCTCCACTTT.

The chain recombines TRBV5-1 with TRBJ1-4; no clear D gene. The CDR3 is 14 amino acids. Per the germline V gene, CDR1 is SGHRS and CDR2 is YFSETQ. Trimming shortened V by 3 bases and J by 7 bases, and 13 bases separated the two germline ends. CDR3 in amino acids: CASSSGYDREKLFF. The CDR3 DNA is TGCGCCAGCAGCTCGGGCTACGACCGTGAAAAACTGTTTTTT.

The chain recombines TRBV13 with TRBJ2-3, with TRBD2 identical over 10 bases. Germline CDR1 is PRHDT and CDR2 is FYEKMQ (reference sequence). After removal of 5 bases from V and 3 bases from J, the junction contained 8 bases not matched to a gene. This CDR3 spans 16 amino acids. This CDR3 reads CASSLRAGGQTDTQYF. The CDR3, as DNA: TGTGCCAGCAGCCTCAGAGCGGGGGGGCAAACAGATACGCAGTATTTT.

This clone was observed many times. The chain recombines TRBV18 with TRBJ1-1, with D tentatively TRBD1 (6 bases). V lost 4 bases and J 1 base, leaving 7 bases between the germline ends. CDR3 size: 13 residues. In germline, CDR1 is KGHSH, CDR2 LQKENI. The CDR3: CASSLQGNTEAFF. The DNA of the CDR3 is TGTGCCAGCTCACTACAGGGGAACACTGAAGCTTTCTTT.

The chain joins TRBV29-1 to TRBJ2-2; the D call may be TRBD1 or TRBD2 (5 bases each). The CDR3 runs 12 residues. Trimming removed 7 bases from V and 3 bases from J, with 9 bases in between. Germline CDR1 and CDR2: SQVTM and ANQGSEA. CDR3 bases: TGCAGCGGGGGGTCCGACACCGGGGAGCTGTTTTTT. Amino acid sequence: CSGGSDTGELFF.

The chain joins TRBV30 to TRBJ2-1; TRBD1 or TRBD2 may be the D gene (6 bases each). Between the trimmed V and J ends, which lost 0 bases and 2 bases, there was a span of 20 bases. Germline CDR1 reads GTSNPN; CDR2 reads SVGIG (reference sequence). CDR3 length equals 18 residues. CDR3 region: CAWSVRRGDKGAYNEQFF. CDR3 nucleotide sequence: TGTGCCTGGAGTGTACGGAGGGGGGACAAAGGCGCCTACAATGAGCAGTTCTTC.

By share of the sample, this clone is medium-sized (0.01 to 0.1%). Other DNA sequences from this sample encode an identical CDR3 as well. This chain links TRBV27 with TRBJ1-2; D is unclear. The CDR3 runs 13 residues. Germline lookup yields CDR1 MNHEY and CDR2 SMNVEV (reference sequence). Trimming removed 3 bases from V and 8 bases from J, with 13 bases in between. CDR3 sequence (DNA): TGTGCCAGCAGTTTCTCAGGCACGGGGGGCTACACCTTC. This sequence encodes CASSFSGTGGYTF.

The chain employs TRBV7-3 and TRBJ1-5; D uncertain. The CDR3 loop spans 13 amino acids. The V gene's germline CDR1 is SGHTA and CDR2 FQGTGA. DNA for the CDR3: TGTGCATCATCGATGGGTAGCAATCAGCCCCAGCATTTT. Residues: CASSMGSNQPQHF.

The chain has TRBV2 and TRBJ1-1, with D possibly matching TRBD1 (5 bases). The ends were cut back, 5 bases at V and 7 bases at J, with 8 bases in the middle. The germline CDR1 and CDR2 sequences are SNHLY and FYNNEI. The CDR3 consists of 11 residues. The CDR3 here is CASSRDREAFF. CDR3 nucleotide sequence: TGTGCCAGCAGTCGGGACCGTGAAGCTTTCTTT.

This rearrangement joins TRBV29-1 to TRBJ1-1, with D unclear. V was pared by 6 bases and J by 5 bases, with 16 bases between. The CDR3 covers 13 residues. Germline CDR1 SQVTM, CDR2 ANQGSEA. The CDR3 sequence: CSVRVVGGTEAFF. Written as DNA, the CDR3 is TGCAGCGTGAGGGTGGTCGGAGGGACTGAAGCTTTCTTT.

The chain links TRBV10-3 to TRBJ2-1, with TRBD1 matching 7 bases. The CDR3 extends over 12 amino acids. J gave up 9 bases and V 2 bases, and 1 base lay outside the gene matches. Looked up from germline, CDR1 is ENHRY and CDR2 is SYGVKD. CDR3 region: CAISERGPEQFF. DNA for the CDR3: TGTGCCATCAGTGAGAGGGGGCCTGAGCAGTTCTTC.

J is TRBJ2-1 and V is TRBV7-2; TRBD1 agrees at 9 bases. The CDR3 runs 15 residues. Germline CDR1 SGHTA, CDR2 FQGNSA. V shed 5 bases, J shed 3 bases, and the junction held 5 bases outside the gene matches. The CDR3 coding sequence is TGTGCCAGCAGCCTCGACAGGGGGGGCTACAATGAGCAGTTCTTC. It codes for CASSLDRGGYNEQFF.

The chain couples TRBV5-1 to TRBJ1-2; the D is unclear. The length of the CDR3 is 12 residues. V shed 4 bases and J shed 4 bases, with 8 bases lying between them. Germline V lookup: CDR1 SGHRS, CDR2 YFSETQ. The CDR3: CASSNGLYGYTF. The CDR3 DNA sequence: TGCGCCAGCAGCAACGGGCTCTATGGCTACACCTTC.

The chain carries TRBV27 and TRBJ1-2; D not certain. Trimming pared 6 bases from V and 6 bases from J, leaving 14 bases between. The CDR3 length is 13 residues. CDR1 and CDR2 (germline): MNHEY, SMNVEV (reference sequence). CDR3: CASRFKGSDGYTF. Written as DNA, the CDR3 is TGTGCCAGCAGGTTTAAGGGTTCGGATGGCTACACCTTC.

V usage is TRBV10-1 and J usage is TRBJ2-5, with TRBD2 identical over 7 bases. CDR3 length equals 13 residues. Germline CDR1 WNHNN, CDR2 SYGVQD (reference sequence). J was trimmed by 5 bases and V by 4 bases; bases with no gene match: 4. CDR3 in amino acids: CASSGAGAETQYF. The CDR3 coding sequence is TGCGCCAGCAGTGGGGCGGGAGCGGAGACCCAGTACTTC.

In this sample, this clone turned up a few times. This chain uses TRBV11-1 with TRBJ2-5, with D hard to call. CDR3 length: 12 amino acids. The V end lost 8 bases, the J end lost 4 bases, and 11 bases lay between the germline ends. In germline, CDR1 is SGHAT, CDR2 FQDESV (reference sequence). The CDR3 bases are TGTGCCAGCGGGAACCTGAGAGAGACCCAGTACTTC. Its protein is CASGNLRETQYF.

This chain joins TRBV11-2 and TRBJ2-5; 11 positions match TRBD2. The CDR3 sequence is 15 residues long. Germline assignment: CDR1 SGHAT and CDR2 FQNNGV. The junction had 6 bases not matched to a gene; V was cut back by 5 bases and J by 4 bases. CDR3 sequence reads: CASSVTTSGGETQYF. CDR3 bases: TGTGCCAGCAGCGTCACCACTAGCGGGGGAGAGACCCAGTACTTC. The full variable domain, with the rest looked up from reference TRBV11-2 and TRBJ2-5, is EAGVAQSPRYKIIEKRQSVAFWCNPISGHATLYWYQQILGQGPKLLIQFQNNGVVDDSQLPKDRFSAERLKGVDSTLKIQPAKLEDSAVYLCASSVTTSGGETQYFGPGTRLLVL.

This clone was found a few times. The V call is TRBV19, the J call TRBJ2-7, with D maybe TRBD1 (5 bases). V lost 5 bases and J lost 2, with 16 bases in between. This CDR3 region has 15 residues. Germline values: CDR1 LNHDA, CDR2 SQIVND (reference sequence). CDR3: CASSVQFWGTYEQYF. The DNA for the CDR3 is TGTGCCAGTAGTGTTCAGTTTTGGGGCACCTACGAGCAGTACTTC.

This sequence joins TRBV6-1 and TRBJ2-6; 10 bases map to TRBD1. With V trimmed by 4 bases and J by 0 bases, 3 bases remained unmatched. The germline V gene encodes CDR1 MNHNS and CDR2 SASEGT. This CDR3 comprises 17 residues. The chain's CDR3 is CASSGQGASSGANVLTF. The DNA of the CDR3 is TGTGCCAGCAGTGGACAGGGGGCCAGCTCTGGGGCCAACGTCCTGACTTTC.

A few counts support this clone. This chain uses TRBV10-2 with TRBJ2-7; D possibly corresponds to TRBD2 (6 bases). Germline V gene sequence: CDR1 WSHSY, CDR2 SAAADI. V lost 2 bases and J 3 bases, leaving 20 bases between the germline ends. There are 17 residues in the CDR3. CDR3 nucleotide sequence: TGCGCCAGCAGTGAGCTGGGACGAGGCGGGGTGAACTACGAGCAGTACTTC. It codes for CASSELGRGGVNYEQYF.

This chain uses TRBV27 with TRBJ1-6; TRBD1 might be the D (6 bases). CDR3 size: 17 residues. V lost 6 bases and J lost 3, with 18 bases in between. The germline V gene has CDR1 MNHEY and CDR2 SMNVEV (reference sequence). The CDR3 sequence: CASSKLQGGGYNSPLHF. Written as DNA, the CDR3 is TGTGCCAGCAGCAAATTACAGGGAGGTGGCTATAATTCACCCCTCCACTTT.

This clone was seen a handful of times. The genes are TRBV15 and TRBJ1-1; TRBD1 agrees at 10 bases. The trim removed 4 bases at V and 1 base at J, leaving 3 bases unmatched. Germline assignment: CDR1 LNHNV and CDR2 YYDKDF (reference sequence). The CDR3 spans 15 residues. The CDR3 DNA is TGTGCCACCAGCAAAGGACAGGGGGGGAACACTGAAGCTTTCTTT. The encoded protein is CATSKGQGGNTEAFF.

The chain combines TRBV5-4 with TRBJ2-5; D is unresolved. Germline lookup yields CDR1 SGHNT and CDR2 YYREEE (reference sequence). Deletions cut 3 bases from V and 2 bases from J, with 2 bases between. There are 11 residues in the CDR3. CDR3 protein: CASSSQETQYF. DNA for the CDR3: TGTGCCAGCAGCTCTCAAGAGACCCAGTACTTC.

The rearrangement uses TRBV7-2 and TRBJ1-6; D unclear. The germline V gene has CDR1 SGHTA and CDR2 FQGNSA. The CDR3 has 12 amino acids. The V and J ends lost 5 bases and 17 bases respectively, with 16 bases between them. CDR3 coding DNA: TGTGCCAGCAGCCCGGACGCTACCTACATCCACTTT. It encodes CASSPDATYIHF.

V gene TRBV19 combines with J gene TRBJ1-1; tentatively, D is TRBD1 (6 bases). Trimming removed 5 bases from V and 5 bases from J, with 18 bases in between. Germline V gene data show CDR1 as LNHDA and CDR2 as SQIVND (reference sequence). The CDR3 consists of 15 residues. The CDR3 coding sequence is TGTGCCAGTAGTCCCCAAGGAACAGGGAGTACTGAAGCTTTCTTT. It translates to CASSPQGTGSTEAFF. The full variable domain, with the rest looked up from reference TRBV19 and TRBJ1-1, is DGGITQSPKYLFRKEGQNVTLSCEQNLNHDAMYWYRQDPGQGLRLIYYSQIVNDFQKGDIAEGYSVSREKKESFPLTVTSAQKNPTAFYLCASSPQGTGSTEAFFGQGTRLTVV.

The rearrangement joins TRBV7-7 to TRBJ2-1; D not certain. The CDR3 covers 14 residues. The ends were cut back, 2 bases at V and 8 bases at J, with 13 bases in the middle. In germline, CDR1 is SSHAT, CDR2 FNYEAQ (reference sequence). The CDR3 DNA is TGTGCCAGCAGCTTAATGAGTACCGACGATGAGCAGTTCTTC. Translated: CASSLMSTDDEQFF.

The chain employs TRBV5-1 and TRBJ2-7, with 8 bases matching TRBD2. J was trimmed by 0 bases and V by 6 bases; bases with no gene match: 11. The CDR3 has 16 residues. Germline V gene sequence: CDR1 SGHRS, CDR2 YFSETQ. DNA for the CDR3: TGCGCCAGCACCCTCTCTAGCGGGCCAAGCTCCTACGAGCAGTACTTC. The encoded protein is CASTLSSGPSSYEQYF. Full variable domain (remainder filled in from reference TRBV5-1 and TRBJ2-7): KAGVTQTPRYLIKTRGQQVTLSCSPISGHRSVSWYQQTPGQGLQFLFEYFSETQRNKGNFPGRFSGRQFSNSRSEMNVSTLELGDSALYLCASTLSSGPSSYEQYFGPGTRLTVT.

The V gene is TRBV5-1, the J gene TRBJ1-1; perhaps TRBD1 as D (5 bases). Germline lookup yields CDR1 SGHRS and CDR2 YFSETQ. V lost 2 bases, J lost 0 bases, and 8 bases lay in between. The CDR3 extends over 14 amino acids. The CDR3 here is CASSFTGLNTEAFF. The CDR3 DNA reads as TGCGCCAGCAGCTTTACAGGTTTGAACACTGAAGCTTTCTTT.

J is TRBJ2-7 and V is TRBV11-3; 7 positions match TRBD2. J gave up 5 bases and V 0 bases, and 13 bases lay outside the gene matches. Looked up from germline, CDR1 is SGHNT and CDR2 is YENEEA. CDR3 length: 17 amino acids. The CDR3 here is CASSLDLGEGGWNEQYF. The DNA of the CDR3 is TGTGCCAGCAGCTTAGATCTAGGGGAGGGTGGTTGGAACGAGCAGTACTTC.